One sample yielded the 20 T cell receptor beta chains listed below, sequenced in a study of regulatory and conventional T cells in RAG deficiency. Conventional CD4+ T cells were sorted from blood as CD25-low CD127-high cells. Generated by immunoSEQ multiplex PCR, the TCRdb table keeps only in-frame clones and is missing some. The sample holds 20,000 to 25,000 clones, around 96% seen once. These same records also appear under a second study, on regulatory T cells. That report notes: The PCR used 52 TRBV and 13 TRBJ primers.

The source material was CD25- CD4+ T cells sorted from blood. The receptors shown here come from a human donor in good health.

The genes are TRBV19 and TRBJ1-4, with a weak D call TRBD1 (5 bases). Germline-derived CDR1 and CDR2 are LNHDA and SQIVND (reference sequence). V lost 6 bases, J lost 6 bases, and 17 bases lay in between. The CDR3 loop spans 15 amino acids. The CDR3 bases are TGTGCCAGTAGACGGCAAGCAGGGATGGATGAAAAACTGTTTTTT. It encodes CASRRQAGMDEKLFF.

The chain is built from TRBV4-3 and TRBJ2-7, with TRBD2 matching over 11 bases. The V gene end was trimmed by 0 bases and the J gene end by 2 bases; junction bases not matched to a gene: 3. CDR3 size: 16 residues. Germline CDR1 LGHNA, CDR2 YSLEER. CDR3: CASSQEATSGAYEQYF. The CDR3 DNA follows: TGCGCCAGCAGCCAAGAAGCGACTAGCGGGGCCTACGAGCAGTACTTC.

The genes are TRBV29-1 and TRBJ1-2; D might be TRBD1 (6 bases). The CDR3 runs to 12 residues. CDR1 is SQVTM and CDR2 is ANQGSEA in the germline V gene. The ends were cut back, 5 bases at V and 7 bases at J, with 14 bases in the middle. CDR3 amino acids: CSVRTESRGYTF. In nucleotides, the CDR3 is TGCAGCGTTAGGACAGAATCGCGTGGCTACACCTTC.

The rearrangement links TRBV29-1 to TRBJ1-3; D gene unclear. Trimming stripped 4 bases from V and 0 bases from J, with 13 bases between. This CDR3 is built from 15 residues. CDR1 SQVTM and CDR2 ANQGSEA come from the germline V gene. CDR3 region: CSVAGEVSSGNTIYF. CDR3 DNA: TGCAGCGTTGCGGGTGAGGTATCCTCTGGAAACACCATATATTTT. Together with reference TRBV29-1 and TRBJ1-3, the CDR3 gives the full variable domain: SAVISQKPSRDICQRGTSLTIQCQVDSQVTMMFWYRQQPGQSLTLIATANQGSEATYESGFVIDKFPISRPNLTFSTLTVSNMSPEDSSIYLCSVAGEVSSGNTIYFGEGSWLTVV.

This chain joins TRBV7-8 and TRBJ2-7, with D hard to call. V lost 2 bases and J 6 bases, leaving 14 bases between the germline ends. The CDR3 is 14 residues long. Per the germline V gene, CDR1 is SGHVS and CDR2 is FQNEAQ. The CDR3 protein is CASSLYSSFGEQYF. The CDR3 nucleotides read TGTGCCAGCAGCTTATACAGTTCGTTTGGCGAGCAGTACTTC.

The count of this clone is one. The chain is built from TRBV20-1 and TRBJ2-4, with D possibly matching TRBD2 (5 bases). Germline V gene sequence: CDR1 DFQATT, CDR2 SNEGSKA (reference sequence). Trimming cost V 5 bases and J 6 bases, with 8 bases left between them. The CDR3 sequence is 11 residues long. The CDR3 here is CSAGGRNIQYF. DNA of the CDR3: TGCAGTGCTGGTGGGAGAAACATTCAGTACTTC.

CDR3 nucleotide sequence: TGTGCCAGTAGTAGAGAGGGACTAAGCGAGCAGTACTTC. Translation: CASSREGLSEQYF. The chain uses TRBV19 and TRBJ2-7, with 7 bases aligning to TRBD2. Germline V gene lookup returns CDR1 LNHDA and CDR2 SQIVND (reference sequence). This CDR3 has 13 residues. J gave up 6 bases and V 4 bases, and 6 bases lay outside the gene matches.

V usage is TRBV7-2 and J usage is TRBJ2-5; 8 bases align to TRBD1. The CDR3 length is 15 residues. J lost 12 bases, V lost 0 bases, and 12 bases had no gene match. CDR1 SGHTA and CDR2 FQGNSA come from the germline V gene. The CDR3 bases are TGTGCCAGCAGCTTAGCGAGCGGACAGGGAACCCCCAAGTACTTC. Translation: CASSLASGQGTPKYF.

The chain employs TRBV9 and TRBJ2-1; tentative D call: TRBD2 (5 bases). The CDR3 loop spans 15 amino acids. Germline CDR1 reads SGDLS; CDR2 reads YYNGEE. V was clipped by 0 bases and J by 6 bases, with 13 bases between them. In nucleotides, the CDR3 is TGTGCCAGCAGCGTAGTGGCGCAAGGAGGCAATGAGCAGTTCTTC. Its protein product is CASSVVAQGGNEQFF.

V gene TRBV11-2 combines with J gene TRBJ2-1; 7 bases agree with TRBD2. CDR1 is SGHAT, CDR2 FQNNGV, per germline. This CDR3 region has 15 residues. Trimming removed 6 bases from V and 4 bases from J; junction bases left unmatched: 9. CDR3 protein: CASRPAGSGYNEQFF. Here the CDR3 DNA reads TGTGCCAGCAGACCAGCGGGGTCGGGTTACAATGAGCAGTTCTTC.

The chain employs TRBV6-1 and TRBJ1-6; tentatively, D is TRBD1 (5 bases). Trimming shortened V by 5 bases and J by 5 bases, and 10 bases separated the two germline ends. Germline V gene data show CDR1 as MNHNS and CDR2 as SASEGT. The CDR3 sequence is 14 residues long. CDR3 DNA sequence: TGTGCCAGCAGTCAACAGGAGCATAATTCACCCCTCCACTTT. Amino acid sequence: CASSQQEHNSPLHF.

The chain employs TRBV29-1 and TRBJ2-1; 11 bases are shared with TRBD1. Per the germline V gene, CDR1 is SQVTM and CDR2 is ANQGSEA. V dropped 4 bases and J dropped 8; count of bases not matched to a gene: 7. The CDR3 extends over 14 amino acids. The CDR3 sequence: CSVVWTGGTHEQFF. In DNA form, the CDR3 reads TGCAGCGTTGTTTGGACAGGGGGCACCCATGAGCAGTTCTTC.

The V and J genes are TRBV7-2 and TRBJ2-7; 7 positions match TRBD1. V lost 1 base and J lost 2; bases outside the gene matches: 2. This CDR3 comprises 14 residues. Germline loops: CDR1 SGHTA, CDR2 FQGNSA. CDR3 amino acids: CASSLEGGPYEQYF. CDR3 sequence (DNA): TGTGCCAGCAGCTTAGAAGGGGGCCCCTACGAGCAGTACTTC.

The chain employs TRBV20-1 and TRBJ1-4, with unresolved D. This CDR3 contains 11 residues. Germline V gene lookup returns CDR1 DFQATT and CDR2 SNEGSKA (reference sequence). V was trimmed by 7 bases and J by 7 bases, leaving 10 bases between them. The CDR3 DNA sequence: TGCAGTGTCGGGAGCGGTGAAAAACTGTTTTTT. This translates into CSVGSGEKLFF.

The chain uses TRBV19 and TRBJ1-5; D remains unclear. Germline V gene lookup returns CDR1 LNHDA and CDR2 SQIVND (reference sequence). The V end lost 3 bases, the J end lost 4 bases, and 13 bases lay between the germline ends. The CDR3 totals 15 residues. Here the CDR3 reads CASSIMGGGNQPQHF. The CDR3 region has the DNA TGTGCCAGTAGTATTATGGGCGGAGGTAATCAGCCCCAGCATTTT.

This clone came up once. The chain links TRBV5-4 to TRBJ2-7; TRBD1 might be the D (5 bases). Germline CDR1 reads SGHNT; CDR2 reads YYREEE (reference sequence). V dropped 4 bases and J dropped 4 bases, with 9 bases sitting between them. The CDR3 contains 12 residues. The CDR3 nucleotides are TGTGCCAGCAGCCACCAGGGTTACGAGCAGTACTTC. It codes for CASSHQGYEQYF.

The CDR3 DNA sequence: TGTGCCAGCAGTGCGCTTAGCGGGGGGGCGTTTTTTAATGAGCAGTTCTTC. Translating gives CASSALSGGAFFNEQFF. V and J are TRBV2 and TRBJ2-1, with 11 bases lining up with TRBD2. Germline assignment: CDR1 SNHLY and CDR2 FYNNEI. With V trimmed by 4 bases and J by 7 bases, 12 bases remained unmatched. The CDR3 covers 17 residues.

This chain connects TRBV6-1 to TRBJ1-1; D unresolved. The CDR3 contains 14 residues. From germline, CDR1 is MNHNS and CDR2 SASEGT. V gave up 7 bases and J gave up 4 bases, with 16 bases separating them. CDR3 nucleotides: TGTGCCAGCAAGTTCGGGTGGAGGAGCACTGAAGCTTTCTTT. Residues: CASKFGWRSTEAFF.

The V gene is TRBV6-5, the J gene TRBJ1-2, with D unclear. Germline CDR1 reads MNHEY; CDR2 reads SVGAGI. Trimming left V 2 bases short and J 2 bases short, with 9 bases between. This CDR3 contains 14 residues. The CDR3 coding sequence is TGTGCCAGCAGTTACGGCAGGCCCAACTATGGCTACACCTTC. Translated: CASSYGRPNYGYTF.

The chain carries TRBV11-2 and TRBJ1-1; 9 bases agree with TRBD1. Germline CDR1 is SGHAT and CDR2 is FQNNGV. The junction had 6 bases not matched to a gene; V was cut back by 5 bases and J by 5 bases. This CDR3 contains 14 residues. The CDR3 nucleotides are TGTGCCAGCAGCCTGGGACAGGGCCGAACTGAAGCTTTCTTT. Protein sequence: CASSLGQGRTEAFF.